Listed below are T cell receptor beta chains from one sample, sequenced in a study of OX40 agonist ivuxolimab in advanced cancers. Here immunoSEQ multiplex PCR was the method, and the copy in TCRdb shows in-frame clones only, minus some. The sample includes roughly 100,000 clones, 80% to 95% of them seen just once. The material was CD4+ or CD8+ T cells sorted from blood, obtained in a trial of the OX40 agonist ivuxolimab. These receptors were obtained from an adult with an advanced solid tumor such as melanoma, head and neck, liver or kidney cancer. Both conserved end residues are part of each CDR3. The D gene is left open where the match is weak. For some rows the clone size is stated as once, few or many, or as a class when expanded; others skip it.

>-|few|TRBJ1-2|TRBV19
CASTLGELDYGYTF
TGTGCCAGTACCCTGGGGGAATTGGACTATGGCTACACCTTC
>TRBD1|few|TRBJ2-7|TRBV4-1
CASSHPIRDRGNEQYF
TGCGCCAGCAGCCACCCAATTAGGGACAGGGGGAACGAGCAGTACTTC
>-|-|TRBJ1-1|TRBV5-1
CASTFGGSRYTEAFF
TGCGCCAGCACCTTCGGGGGCTCTCGATACACTGAAGCTTTCTTT
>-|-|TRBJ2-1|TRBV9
CASSVFVSNEQFF
TGTGCCAGCAGCGTATTCGTGAGCAATGAGCAGTTCTTC
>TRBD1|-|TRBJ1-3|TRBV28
CASSLWTGRNTIYF
TGTGCCAGCAGTTTATGGACAGGGAGAAACACCATATATTTT
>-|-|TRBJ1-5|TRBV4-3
CASSQGWGQPQHF
TGCGCCAGCAGCCAAGGGTGGGGGCAGCCCCAGCATTTT
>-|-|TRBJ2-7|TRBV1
CTSSQEGVRVSYEQYF
TGCACCAGCAGCCAAGAAGGGGTAAGGGTCTCCTACGAGCAGTACTTC
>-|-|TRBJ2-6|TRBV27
CASSLTSTGANVLTF
TGTGCCAGCAGTCTTACTAGTACTGGGGCCAACGTCCTGACTTTC
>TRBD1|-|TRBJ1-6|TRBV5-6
CASSPGTGSSYNSPLHF
TGTGCCAGCAGCCCTGGGACAGGGAGCTCCTATAATTCACCCCTCCACTTT
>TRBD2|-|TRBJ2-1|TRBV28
CASLAGVNEQFF
TGTGCCAGTCTGGCGGGAGTTAATGAGCAGTTCTTC
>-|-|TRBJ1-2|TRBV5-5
CASSFRRSTGYTF
TGTGCCAGCAGCTTTAGGCGGAGTACTGGCTACACCTTC
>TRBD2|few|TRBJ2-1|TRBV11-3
CASSPSGGAYNEQFF
TGTGCCAGCAGCCCCAGCGGGGGGGCCTACAATGAGCAGTTCTTC
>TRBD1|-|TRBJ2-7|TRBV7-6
CASSRGTGYDYEQYF
TGTGCCAGCAGCCGGGGGACAGGGTACGACTACGAGCAGTACTTC
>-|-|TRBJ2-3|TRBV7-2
CASSWGREDTQYF
TGTGCCAGCAGCTGGGGGCGTGAGGATACGCAGTATTTT
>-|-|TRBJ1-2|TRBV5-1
CASSLERGAYGYTF
TGCGCCAGCAGCTTGGAAAGGGGGGCCTATGGCTACACCTTC
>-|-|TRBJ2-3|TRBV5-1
CASSALGGAEDTQYF
TGCGCCAGCAGCGCCTTGGGGGGGGCGGAAGATACGCAGTATTTT
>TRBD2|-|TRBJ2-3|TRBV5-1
CASSRGLAGTQGTQYF
TGCGCCAGCAGCCGAGGACTAGCGGGGACCCAAGGTACGCAGTATTTT
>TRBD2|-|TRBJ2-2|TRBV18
CASSPLRTSGSLANTGELFF
TGTGCCAGCTCACCACTCAGGACTAGCGGGAGCCTCGCGAACACCGGGGAGCTGTTTTTT
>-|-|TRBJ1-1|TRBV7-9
CASRLSPGSTTEAFF
TGTGCCAGCAGACTTAGTCCAGGGTCTACCACTGAAGCTTTCTTT
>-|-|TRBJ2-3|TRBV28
CASGPTGTSTDTQYF
TGTGCCAGCGGACCGACCGGGACTAGCACAGATACGCAGTATTTT
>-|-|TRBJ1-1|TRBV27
CASRVWGVNTEAFF
TGTGCCAGCAGGGTTTGGGGGGTGAACACTGAAGCTTTCTTT
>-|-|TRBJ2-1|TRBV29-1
CSVRTGNEQFF
TGCAGCGTCCGCACAGGGAATGAGCAGTTCTTC
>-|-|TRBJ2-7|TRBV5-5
CASSPGLVSYEQYF
TGTGCCAGCAGCCCGGGACTGGTCTCCTACGAGCAGTACTTC
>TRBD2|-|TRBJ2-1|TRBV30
CAWTFGTSGRAREQFF
TGTGCCTGGACTTTTGGGACTAGCGGGAGGGCCAGAGAGCAGTTCTTC
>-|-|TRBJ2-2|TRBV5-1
CASSLAESWRGNTGELFF
TGCGCCAGCAGCTTGGCCGAATCCTGGCGGGGAAACACCGGGGAGCTGTTTTTT
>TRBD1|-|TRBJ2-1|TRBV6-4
CASSPDRDANEQFF
TGTGCCAGCAGCCCAGACAGGGATGCCAATGAGCAGTTCTTC
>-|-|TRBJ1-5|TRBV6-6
CASSYPRDNQPQHF
TGTGCCAGCAGTTATCCCAGGGATAATCAGCCCCAGCATTTT
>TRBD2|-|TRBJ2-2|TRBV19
CASVPTALAGRTGELFF
TGTGCCAGTGTACCCACCGCGCTAGCGGGACGGACCGGGGAGCTGTTTTTT
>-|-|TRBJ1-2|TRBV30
CAWRSEEAIYGYTF
TGTGCCTGGAGGTCGGAGGAAGCGATCTATGGCTACACCTTC
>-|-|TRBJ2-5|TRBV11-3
CASSPWAQGLRETQYF
TGTGCCAGCAGCCCATGGGCCCAGGGGTTGAGGGAGACCCAGTACTTC
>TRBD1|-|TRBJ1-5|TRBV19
CASAGTVQNQPQHF
TGTGCCAGCGCCGGGACAGTCCAGAATCAGCCCCAGCATTTT
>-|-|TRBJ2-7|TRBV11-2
CASSQGGGSYEQYF
TGTGCCAGCAGCCAGGGGGGGGGCAGCTACGAGCAGTACTTC
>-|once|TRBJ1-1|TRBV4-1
CASSQGRGRRTEAFF
TGCGCCAGCAGCCAAGGTCGGGGGAGGAGGACTGAAGCTTTCTTT
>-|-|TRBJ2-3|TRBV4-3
CASSQIGGDTQYF
TGCGCCAGCAGCCAAATTGGCGGGGATACGCAGTATTTT
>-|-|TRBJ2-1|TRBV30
CAWRRPGPLYNEQFF
TGTGCCTGGCGTCGACCGGGCCCCCTTTACAATGAGCAGTTCTTC
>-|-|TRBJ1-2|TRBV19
CASSIERRDYTF
TGTGCCAGTAGTATCGAGAGGAGAGACTACACCTTC
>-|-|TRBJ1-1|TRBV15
CATSRDVRGWGPNTEAFF
TGTGCCACCAGCAGAGACGTGAGGGGCTGGGGGCCGAACACTGAAGCTTTCTTT
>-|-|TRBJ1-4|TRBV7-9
CASSSRTERNEKLFF
TGTGCCAGCAGCTCTAGGACAGAGAGAAATGAAAAACTGTTTTTT
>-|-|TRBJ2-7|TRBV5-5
CASTPVEPGPGTSEQYF
TGTGCCAGCACCCCGGTCGAACCGGGGCCGGGTACCTCGGAGCAGTACTTC
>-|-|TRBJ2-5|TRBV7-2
CASSLGVQDRSYF
TGTGCCAGCAGCTTAGGGGTACAGGACCGTTCGTACTTC
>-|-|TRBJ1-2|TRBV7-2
CASSRDSRYYGYTF
TGTGCCAGCAGCAGAGACAGCAGATACTATGGCTACACCTTC
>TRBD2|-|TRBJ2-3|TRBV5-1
CASSLGLAVGTDTQYF
TGCGCCAGCAGCTTGGGACTAGCTGTCGGTACAGATACGCAGTATTTT
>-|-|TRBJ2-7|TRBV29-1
CSVGVQDQYEQYF
TGCAGCGTTGGTGTACAGGACCAATACGAGCAGTACTTC
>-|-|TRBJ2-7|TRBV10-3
CAISGRTRASEQYF
TGTGCCATCAGTGGAAGGACGCGGGCAAGCGAGCAGTACTTC
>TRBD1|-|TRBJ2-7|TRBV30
CAWSRVGQGDEQYF
TGTGCCTGGAGCCGAGTAGGACAGGGGGACGAGCAGTACTTC
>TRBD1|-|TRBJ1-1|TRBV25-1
CASSDPGTANTEAFF
TGTGCCAGCAGTGATCCCGGGACAGCTAACACTGAAGCTTTCTTT
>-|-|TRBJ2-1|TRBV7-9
CASTPPRRSYNEQFF
TGTGCCAGCACCCCCCCGCGGAGGTCCTACAATGAGCAGTTCTTC
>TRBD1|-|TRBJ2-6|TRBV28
CASSPTGGAGANVLTF
TGTGCCAGCAGTCCTACAGGGGGCGCTGGGGCCAACGTCCTGACTTTC
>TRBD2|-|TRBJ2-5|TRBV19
CASKYRPGLAGAKETQYF
TGTGCCAGTAAGTATCGACCCGGACTAGCGGGAGCCAAAGAGACCCAGTACTTC
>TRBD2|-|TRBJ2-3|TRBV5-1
CASSLEGRASADTQYF
TGCGCCAGCAGCTTGGAAGGGAGGGCCAGCGCAGATACGCAGTATTTT
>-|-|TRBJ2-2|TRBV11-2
CASSLFRYSNTGELFF
TGTGCCAGCAGCTTATTTCGCTACTCTAACACCGGGGAGCTGTTTTTT
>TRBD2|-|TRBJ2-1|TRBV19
CASSTTSGVQFF
TGTGCCAGTAGTACAACTAGCGGAGTGCAGTTCTTC
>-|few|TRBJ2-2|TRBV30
CAWSVPTAGQSNTGELFF
TGTGCCTGGAGTGTTCCCACGGCGGGACAGTCGAACACCGGGGAGCTGTTTTTT
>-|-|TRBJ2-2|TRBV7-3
CASSLEPGAGELFF
TGTGCCAGCAGCTTAGAACCAGGGGCCGGGGAGCTGTTTTTT
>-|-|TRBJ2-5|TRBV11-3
CASSLAPRQKETQYF
TGTGCCAGCAGCTTAGCGCCGCGACAGAAAGAGACCCAGTACTTC
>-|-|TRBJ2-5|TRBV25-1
CASSEWGKETQYF
TGTGCCAGCAGTGAATGGGGTAAAGAGACCCAGTACTTC
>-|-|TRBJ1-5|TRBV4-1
CASSRNQGLGQPQHF
TGCGCCAGCAGCCGGAATCAGGGTTTGGGTCAGCCCCAGCATTTT
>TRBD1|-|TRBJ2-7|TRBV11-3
CASSLGGQHYEQYF
TGTGCCAGCAGCTTAGGGGGACAGCACTACGAGCAGTACTTC
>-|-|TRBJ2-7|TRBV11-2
CASSSPGQGLYEQYF
TGTGCCAGCAGCTCCCCGGGACAAGGGCTCTACGAGCAGTACTTC